The 26 T cell receptor beta chains below all came from one sample that was sequenced in a study of blood T cell repertoires in COVID-19. Clones were read by immunoSEQ multiplex PCR, and TCRdb kept only the in-frame ones, dropping some. The repertoire holds some 270,000 clones, around 85% seen once, with approximately 8.6% in the top ten. Material: PBMCs or T cells enriched from blood (not recorded which). The receptors originated from a woman between 50 and 59 years old with acute COVID-19.

This clone was counted once. The chain combines TRBV19 with TRBJ1-1; D uncertain. Germline CDR1 reads LNHDA; CDR2 reads SQIVND (reference sequence). The V end was cut by 3 bases, the J end by 10 bases, with 21 bases between. This CDR3 contains 15 residues. Here the CDR3 reads CASSINNRPGSVAFF. The CDR3 nucleotides read TGTGCCAGTAGTATTAATAACAGACCGGGGTCGGTAGCTTTCTTT.

This rearrangement joins TRBV25-1 to TRBJ1-1; the D is unclear. This CDR3 is built from 11 residues. Germline V gene sequence: CDR1 MGHDK, CDR2 SYGVNS. Trimming cost V 3 bases and J 7 bases, with 6 bases left between them. The CDR3 region has the DNA TGTGCCAGCAGTGAGTTCAGTGAAGCTTTCTTT. Residues: CASSEFSEAFF.

The CDR3 region is CASSIGGGNGNQPQHF. For the CDR3, the DNA is TGTGCCAGTAGTATAGGTGGCGGGAATGGCAATCAGCCCCAGCATTTT. This chain connects TRBV19 to TRBJ1-5; the D is unclear. Per the germline V gene, CDR1 is LNHDA and CDR2 is SQIVND (reference sequence). This CDR3 spans 16 amino acids. V was shortened by 1 base and J by 2 bases, with 12 bases between the two germline ends.

The rearrangement uses TRBV27 and TRBJ2-1; maybe TRBD2 (5 bases). The V end was cut by 3 bases, the J end by 5 bases, with 8 bases between. Germline CDR1 and CDR2: MNHEY and SMNVEV (reference sequence). This CDR3 has 13 residues. The CDR3 reads CASSLDGDNEQFF. The CDR3, as DNA: TGTGCCAGCAGTTTGGACGGGGACAATGAGCAGTTCTTC.

The V gene is TRBV11-2, the J gene TRBJ1-1; D might be TRBD1 (5 bases). Deletions cut 5 bases from V and 0 bases from J, with 13 bases between. Germline V CDR1 and CDR2: SGHAT, FQNNGV. The CDR3 length is 15 residues. This chain's CDR3 is CASSPMTAVNTEAFF. In DNA, the CDR3 is TGTGCCAGCAGCCCAATGACAGCTGTGAACACTGAAGCTTTCTTT.

The chain links TRBV3-1 (or the pseudogene TRBV3-2) to TRBJ1-6; D is ambiguous. V lost 4 bases and J 6 bases, leaving 16 bases between the germline ends. The CDR3 runs 16 residues. CDR1 is LGHDT, CDR2 YNNKEL, per germline (reference sequence). DNA for the CDR3: TGTGCCAGCAGCCCTAGGAGTTCGGGATTTAATTCACCCCTCCACTTT. It encodes CASSPRSSGFNSPLHF.

The V and J genes are TRBV19 and TRBJ1-3, with 7 bases identical to TRBD1. Germline V gene data show CDR1 as LNHDA and CDR2 as SQIVND (reference sequence). J was trimmed by 4 bases and V by 7 bases; bases with no gene match: 7. The CDR3 has 14 amino acids. The CDR3 region has the DNA TGTGCCAGTACCAAGACAGGGTCGGGAAACACCATATATTTT. Translation: CASTKTGSGNTIYF.

V gene TRBV3-1 (or the pseudogene TRBV3-2) combines with J gene TRBJ2-2; TRBD1 aligns across 7 bases. Losses at the gene ends were 4 bases for V and 2 bases for J; bases not matched to a gene: 4. CDR1 LGHDT and CDR2 YNNKEL come from the germline V gene (reference sequence). The CDR3 loop spans 15 amino acids. The DNA for the CDR3 is TGTGCCAGCAGCCTACAGGGGTATAACACCGGGGAGCTGTTTTTT. Translated, it gives CASSLQGYNTGELFF.

This clone occurred a few times. The chain has TRBV11-2 and TRBJ2-5; D gene uncertain. V was pared by 1 base and J by 1 base, with 10 bases between. Germline V gene data show CDR1 as SGHAT and CDR2 as FQNNGV. The CDR3 consists of 15 residues. The CDR3, as DNA: TGTGCCAGCAGCTTAGTTTGGCAAATCCAAGAGACCCAGTACTTC. Amino acids: CASSLVWQIQETQYF.

The chain has TRBV30 and TRBJ2-1; D may be TRBD2 (5 bases). The germline CDR1 and CDR2 sequences are GTSNPN and SVGIG (reference sequence). This CDR3 spans 13 amino acids. V dropped 1 base and J dropped 4 bases, with 8 bases sitting between them. The CDR3 spells CAWSGTGYNEQFF. The CDR3 nucleotides are TGTGCCTGGAGTGGTACGGGGTACAATGAGCAGTTCTTC.

The rearrangement uses TRBV19 and TRBJ1-2, with D tentatively TRBD1 (5 bases). Germline lookup yields CDR1 LNHDA and CDR2 SQIVND (reference sequence). This CDR3 has 15 residues. The ends were cut back, 7 bases at V and 5 bases at J, with 20 bases in the middle. CDR3 loop: CASTNSQNRKYGYTF. The CDR3 nucleotides are TGTGCCAGTACTAATAGTCAGAACAGGAAATATGGCTACACCTTC.

V and J are TRBV6-5 and TRBJ2-1, with 11 bases matching TRBD2. Germline CDR1 and CDR2: MNHEY and SVGAGI. CDR3 size: 15 residues. V lost 6 bases, J lost 7 bases, and 8 bases stayed unmatched. The CDR3: CASRPSGLAGNEQFF. The CDR3 DNA follows: TGTGCCAGCAGACCCTCCGGACTAGCGGGTAATGAGCAGTTCTTC.

This clone has a handful of counts. The chain couples TRBV19 to TRBJ1-5, with 9 bases lining up with TRBD1. The V gene's germline CDR1 is LNHDA and CDR2 SQIVND (reference sequence). The CDR3 length is 18 residues. V was clipped by 4 bases and J by 1 base; unmatched bases: 11. The CDR3 DNA is TGTGCCAGTAGTACGGGACAGGGATCGTTATTCAGCAATCAGCCCCAGCATTTT. As protein: CASSTGQGSLFSNQPQHF.

This clone showed up just a few times. This CDR3 is also generated by other DNA sequences in the sample. The chain's CDR3 is CASSRDSHNSPLHF. In DNA, the CDR3 is TGTGCCAGCAGCAGGGACAGCCATAATTCACCCCTCCACTTT. This rearrangement joins TRBV7-2 to TRBJ1-6; 7 positions agree with TRBD1. CDR3 length equals 14 residues. Germline V gene lookup returns CDR1 SGHTA and CDR2 FQGNSA. The V segment lost 5 bases and the J segment 5 bases; nucleotides outside the gene matches: 3.

The chain has TRBV7-2 and TRBJ2-1, with 13 bases that match TRBD2. The CDR3 has 17 amino acids. V was clipped by 0 bases and J by 9 bases; unmatched bases: 8. Germline V gives CDR1 SGHTA, CDR2 FQGNSA. CDR3 residues: CASSLAILAGGPGEQFF. The CDR3 region has the DNA TGTGCCAGCAGCTTAGCCATACTAGCGGGGGGGCCAGGTGAGCAGTTCTTC.

This rearrangement joins TRBV1 to TRBJ2-1; TRBD2 is the table's D call and was not checked against the DNA. TRBV1 is marked as a pseudogene. This CDR3 spans 11 amino acids. The CDR3 here is CTSSPAGGQFF. The CDR3 nucleotides read TGCACCAGCAGCCCCGCGGGGGGGCAGTTCTTC.

The chain carries TRBV5-1 and TRBJ2-1; tentatively, D is TRBD2 (6 bases). The V and J ends lost 0 bases and 2 bases respectively, with 9 bases between them. CDR3 size: 15 residues. Germline V lookup: CDR1 SGHRS, CDR2 YFSETQ. As DNA, the CDR3 is TGCGCCAGCAGCTTGGCTCCTAGCGCCTACAATGAGCAGTTCTTC. This encodes CASSLAPSAYNEQFF.

This clone was found a few times. This chain joins TRBV4-2 and TRBJ2-1; TRBD1 matches at 7 bases. V gave up 4 bases and J gave up 4 bases; unmatched junction bases: 7. This CDR3 has 15 amino acids. Germline CDR1 is LGHNA and CDR2 is YNFKEQ. The CDR3: CASSRGTVEYNEQFF. As DNA, the CDR3 is TGTGCCAGCAGCCGAGGGACAGTCGAGTACAATGAGCAGTTCTTC.

The chain links TRBV4-1 to TRBJ1-2; unclear D gene. The length of the CDR3 is 15 residues. Germline loops: CDR1 MGHRA, CDR2 YSYEKL. Trimming left V 4 bases short and J 1 base short, with 13 bases between. This CDR3 is CASSRPEGINYGYTF. CDR3 nucleotide sequence: TGCGCCAGCAGCCGTCCGGAGGGTATTAACTATGGCTACACCTTC.

The chain couples TRBV12-5 to TRBJ1-6, with D possibly TRBD1 on 6 matching bases. V dropped 6 bases and J dropped 5 bases, with 14 bases sitting between them. The CDR3 runs to 15 residues. Per germline, CDR1 LGHNT and CDR2 FRNRAP. The CDR3, as DNA: TGTGCTAGTGGGAAAAGCAGGGGAAATAATTCACCCCTCCACTTT. Amino acid sequence: CASGKSRGNNSPLHF. Looking up the rest from reference TRBV12-5 and TRBJ1-6 gives the full variable domain: DARVTQTPRHKVTEMGQEVTMRCQPILGHNTVFWYRQTMMQGLELLAYFRNRAPLDDSGMPKDRFSAEMPDATLATLKIQPSEPRDSAVYFCASGKSRGNNSPLHFGNGTRLTVT.

J is TRBJ1-2 and V is TRBV4-3, with no clear D. The CDR3 length is 16 residues. Germline values: CDR1 LGHNA, CDR2 YSLEER. Trimming removed 0 bases from V and 4 bases from J, with 15 bases in between. As DNA, the CDR3 is TGCGCCAGCAGCCAAGATTCCCCGGGAGCGGGCTATGGCTACACCTTC. Amino acids: CASSQDSPGAGYGYTF.

The rearrangement joins TRBV6-6 to TRBJ2-6; D gene uncertain. Looked up from germline, CDR1 is MNHNY and CDR2 is SVGAGI (reference sequence). The CDR3 has 14 amino acids. V dropped 3 bases and J dropped 4 bases, with 7 bases sitting between them. The CDR3 reads CASSYSQGANVLTF. CDR3 DNA: TGTGCCAGCAGTTATAGCCAAGGGGCCAACGTCCTGACTTTC.

The chain uses TRBV29-1 and TRBJ2-1, with 8 bases matching TRBD2. Germline V lookup: CDR1 SQVTM, CDR2 ANQGSEA. V was pared by 7 bases and J by 0 bases, with 5 bases of the junction left unmatched. The CDR3 loop spans 14 amino acids. The CDR3: CSGIAGSSYNEQFF. The CDR3 region has the DNA TGCAGCGGGATAGCGGGGAGCTCCTACAATGAGCAGTTCTTC.

V is TRBV12-3 or TRBV12-4 and J is TRBJ2-1; 8 nucleotides line up with TRBD1. V shed 5 bases and J 8 bases; nucleotides not matched to a gene: 5. The CDR3 totals 13 residues. CDR3 DNA: TGTGCCAGCAGTGCTAAGACAGGGGATGAGCAGTTCTTC. It encodes CASSAKTGDEQFF.

This chain connects TRBV19 to TRBJ2-5, with 8 bases fitting TRBD2. CDR3 length: 14 residues. The V gene end was trimmed by 4 bases and the J gene end by 4 bases; junction bases not matched to a gene: 5. From germline, CDR1 is LNHDA and CDR2 SQIVND (reference sequence). Written as DNA, the CDR3 is TGTGCCAGTAGTAGGGGACTAGGGCGAGAGACCCAGTACTTC. Its protein product is CASSRGLGRETQYF.

The chain is built from TRBV7-8 and TRBJ1-2, with 7 nucleotides matching TRBD1. Trimming took 1 base from V and 7 from J; bases not matched to a gene: 3. The CDR3 contains 13 residues. Per the germline V gene, CDR1 is SGHVS and CDR2 is FQNEAQ. The CDR3 reads CASSLGQGGGYTF. CDR3 bases: TGTGCCAGCAGCTTAGGGCAGGGGGGTGGCTACACCTTC.